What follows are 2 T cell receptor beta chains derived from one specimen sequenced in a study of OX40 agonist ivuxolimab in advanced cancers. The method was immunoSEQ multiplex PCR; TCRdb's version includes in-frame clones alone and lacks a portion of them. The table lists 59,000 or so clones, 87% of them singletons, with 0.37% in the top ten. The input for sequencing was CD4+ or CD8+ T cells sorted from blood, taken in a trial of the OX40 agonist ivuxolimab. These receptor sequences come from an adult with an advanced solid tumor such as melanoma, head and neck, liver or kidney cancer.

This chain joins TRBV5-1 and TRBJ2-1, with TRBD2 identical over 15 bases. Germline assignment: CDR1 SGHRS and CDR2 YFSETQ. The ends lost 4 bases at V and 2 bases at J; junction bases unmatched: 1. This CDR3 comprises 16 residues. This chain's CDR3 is CASSGTSGGTYNEQFF. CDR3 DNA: TGCGCCAGCAGCGGGACTAGCGGGGGGACCTACAATGAGCAGTTCTTC.

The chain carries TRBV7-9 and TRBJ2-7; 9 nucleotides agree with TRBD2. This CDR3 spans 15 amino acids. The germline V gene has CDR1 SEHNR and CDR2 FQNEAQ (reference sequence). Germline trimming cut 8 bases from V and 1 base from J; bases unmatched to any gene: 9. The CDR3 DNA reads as TGTGCCAGCCAAGATTCTAGCGGGGCGTCCTACGAGCAGTACTTC. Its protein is CASQDSSGASYEQYF.